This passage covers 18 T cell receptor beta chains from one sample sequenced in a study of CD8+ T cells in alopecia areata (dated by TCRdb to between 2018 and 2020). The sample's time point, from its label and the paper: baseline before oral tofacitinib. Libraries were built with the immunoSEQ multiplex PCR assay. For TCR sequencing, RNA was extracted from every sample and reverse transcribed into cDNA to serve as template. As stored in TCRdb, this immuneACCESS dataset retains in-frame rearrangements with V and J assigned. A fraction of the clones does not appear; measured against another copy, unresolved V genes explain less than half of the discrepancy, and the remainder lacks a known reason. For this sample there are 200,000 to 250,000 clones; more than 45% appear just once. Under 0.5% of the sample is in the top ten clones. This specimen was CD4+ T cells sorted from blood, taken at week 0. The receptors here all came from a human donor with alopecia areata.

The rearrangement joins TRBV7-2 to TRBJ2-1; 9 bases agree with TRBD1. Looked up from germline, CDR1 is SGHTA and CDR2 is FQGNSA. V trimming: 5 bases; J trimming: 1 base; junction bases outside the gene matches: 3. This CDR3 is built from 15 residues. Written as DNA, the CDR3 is TGTGCCAGCAGCAGGGGACAGGGATCCTACAATGAGCAGTTCTTC. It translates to CASSRGQGSYNEQFF.

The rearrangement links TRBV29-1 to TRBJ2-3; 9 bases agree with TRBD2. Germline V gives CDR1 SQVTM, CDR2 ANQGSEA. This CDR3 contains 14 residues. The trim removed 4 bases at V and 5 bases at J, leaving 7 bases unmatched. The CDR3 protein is CSVASTSGEDTQYF. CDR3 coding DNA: TGCAGCGTTGCTTCGACTAGCGGTGAAGATACGCAGTATTTT.

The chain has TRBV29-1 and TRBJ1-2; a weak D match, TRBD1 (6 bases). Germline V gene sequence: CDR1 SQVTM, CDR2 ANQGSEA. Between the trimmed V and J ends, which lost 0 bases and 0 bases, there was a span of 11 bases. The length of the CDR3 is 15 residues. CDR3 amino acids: CSVEEDSASNYGYTF. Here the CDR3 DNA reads TGCAGCGTTGAAGAGGACAGCGCCTCTAACTATGGCTACACCTTC.

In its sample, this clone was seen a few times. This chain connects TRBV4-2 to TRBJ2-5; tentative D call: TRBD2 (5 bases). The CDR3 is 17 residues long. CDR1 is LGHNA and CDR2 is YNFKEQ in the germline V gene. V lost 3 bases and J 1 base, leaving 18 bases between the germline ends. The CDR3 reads CASSQTGKLGPQETQYF. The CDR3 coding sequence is TGTGCCAGCAGCCAGACCGGGAAGCTAGGCCCCCAAGAGACCCAGTACTTC.

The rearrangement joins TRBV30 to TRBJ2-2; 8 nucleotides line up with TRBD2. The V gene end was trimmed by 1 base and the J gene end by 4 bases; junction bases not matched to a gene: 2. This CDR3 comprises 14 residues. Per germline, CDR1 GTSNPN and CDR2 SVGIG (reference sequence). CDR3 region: CAWSDGRGTGELFF. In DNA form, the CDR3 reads TGTGCCTGGAGTGACGGGAGGGGCACCGGGGAGCTGTTTTTT.

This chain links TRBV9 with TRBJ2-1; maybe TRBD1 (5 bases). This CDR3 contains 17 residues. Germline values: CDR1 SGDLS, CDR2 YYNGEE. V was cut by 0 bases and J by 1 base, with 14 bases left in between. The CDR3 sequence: CASSVVPGPASYNEQFF. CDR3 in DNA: TGTGCCAGCAGCGTAGTTCCAGGGCCAGCTTCCTACAATGAGCAGTTCTTC.

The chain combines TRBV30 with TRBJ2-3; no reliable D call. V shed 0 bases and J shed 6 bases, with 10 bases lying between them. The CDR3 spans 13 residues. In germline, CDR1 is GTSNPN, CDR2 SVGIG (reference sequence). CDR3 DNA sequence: TGTGCCTGGAGTGTACGGCTCAAGGATACGCAGTATTTT. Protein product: CAWSVRLKDTQYF.

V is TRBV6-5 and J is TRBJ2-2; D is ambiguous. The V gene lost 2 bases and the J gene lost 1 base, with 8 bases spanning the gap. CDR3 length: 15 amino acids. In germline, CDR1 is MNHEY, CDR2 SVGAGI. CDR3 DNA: TGTGCCAGCAGTTACGCCCCACAGAACACCGGGGAGCTGTTTTTT. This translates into CASSYAPQNTGELFF.

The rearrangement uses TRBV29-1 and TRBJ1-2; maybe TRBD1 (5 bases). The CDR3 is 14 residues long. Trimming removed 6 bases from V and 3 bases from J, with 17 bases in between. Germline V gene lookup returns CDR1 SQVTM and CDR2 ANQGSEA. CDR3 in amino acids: CSVLPGTEDYGYTF. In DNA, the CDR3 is TGCAGCGTCCTCCCCGGGACTGAGGACTATGGCTACACCTTC. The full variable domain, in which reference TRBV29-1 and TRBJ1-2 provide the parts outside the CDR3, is SAVISQKPSRDICQRGTSLTIQCQVDSQVTMMFWYRQQPGQSLTLIATANQGSEATYESGFVIDKFPISRPNLTFSTLTVSNMSPEDSSIYLCSVLPGTEDYGYTFGSGTRLTVV.

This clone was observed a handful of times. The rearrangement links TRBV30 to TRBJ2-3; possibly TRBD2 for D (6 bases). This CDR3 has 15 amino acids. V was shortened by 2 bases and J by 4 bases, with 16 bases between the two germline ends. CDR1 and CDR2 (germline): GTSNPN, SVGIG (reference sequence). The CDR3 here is CAWSHPAGRADTQYF. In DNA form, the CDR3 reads TGTGCCTGGAGTCATCCGGCGGGAAGGGCAGATACGCAGTATTTT.

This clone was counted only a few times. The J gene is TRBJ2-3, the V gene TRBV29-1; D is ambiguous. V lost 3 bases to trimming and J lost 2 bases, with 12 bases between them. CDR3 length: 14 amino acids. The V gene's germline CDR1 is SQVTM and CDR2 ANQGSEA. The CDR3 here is CSVESRTSTDTQYF. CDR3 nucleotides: TGCAGCGTTGAGTCTAGAACCTCCACAGATACGCAGTATTTT.

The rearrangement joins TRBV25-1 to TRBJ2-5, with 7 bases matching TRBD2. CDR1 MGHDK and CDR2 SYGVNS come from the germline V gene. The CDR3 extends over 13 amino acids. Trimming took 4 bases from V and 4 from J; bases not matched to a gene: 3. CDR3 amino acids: CASSVGGRETQYF. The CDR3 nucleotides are TGTGCCAGCAGTGTGGGGGGGAGAGAGACCCAGTACTTC.

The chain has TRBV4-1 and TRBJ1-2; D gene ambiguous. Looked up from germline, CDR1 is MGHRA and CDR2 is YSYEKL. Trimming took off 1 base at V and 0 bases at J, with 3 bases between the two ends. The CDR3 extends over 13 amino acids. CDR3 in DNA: TGCGCCAGCAGCCAAGGAACTAACTATGGCTACACCTTC. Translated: CASSQGTNYGYTF.

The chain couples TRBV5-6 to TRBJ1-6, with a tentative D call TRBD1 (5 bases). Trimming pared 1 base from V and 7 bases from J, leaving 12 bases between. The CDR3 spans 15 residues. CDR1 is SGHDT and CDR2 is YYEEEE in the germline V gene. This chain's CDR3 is CASSLNGGMNSPLHF. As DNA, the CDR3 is TGTGCCAGCAGCTTGAACGGGGGGATGAATTCACCCCTCCACTTT.

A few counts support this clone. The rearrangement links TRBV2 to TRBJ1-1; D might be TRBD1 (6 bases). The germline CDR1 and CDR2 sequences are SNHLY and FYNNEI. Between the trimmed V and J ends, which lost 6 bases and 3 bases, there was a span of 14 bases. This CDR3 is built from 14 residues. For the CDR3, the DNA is TGTGCCAGCAGCGTCGGACAGCTCTACACTGAAGCTTTCTTT. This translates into CASSVGQLYTEAFF.

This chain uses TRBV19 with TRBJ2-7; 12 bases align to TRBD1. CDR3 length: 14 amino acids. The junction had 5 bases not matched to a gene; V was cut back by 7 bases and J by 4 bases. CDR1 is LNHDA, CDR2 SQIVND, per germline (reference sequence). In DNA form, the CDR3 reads TGTGCCAGTAAGCCGGGACAGGGGGCTTACGAGCAGTACTTC. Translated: CASKPGQGAYEQYF. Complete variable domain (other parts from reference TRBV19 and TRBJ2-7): DGGITQSPKYLFRKEGQNVTLSCEQNLNHDAMYWYRQDPGQGLRLIYYSQIVNDFQKGDIAEGYSVSREKKESFPLTVTSAQKNPTAFYLCASKPGQGAYEQYFGPGTRLTVT.

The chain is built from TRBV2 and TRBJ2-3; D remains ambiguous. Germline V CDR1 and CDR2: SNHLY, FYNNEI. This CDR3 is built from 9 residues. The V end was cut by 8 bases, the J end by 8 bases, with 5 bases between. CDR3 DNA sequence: TGTGCCAGCTCCGGTACGCAGTATTTT. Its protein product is CASSGTQYF.

CDR3 residues: CASSQVYRDNTEAFF. DNA of the CDR3: TGTGCCAGCAGCCAAGTATACAGGGACAACACTGAAGCTTTCTTT. This chain uses TRBV14 with TRBJ1-1; D is perhaps TRBD1 (6 bases). This CDR3 has 15 residues. The ends were cut back, 1 base at V and 2 bases at J, with 11 bases in the middle. The germline V gene encodes CDR1 SGHDN and CDR2 FVKESK.